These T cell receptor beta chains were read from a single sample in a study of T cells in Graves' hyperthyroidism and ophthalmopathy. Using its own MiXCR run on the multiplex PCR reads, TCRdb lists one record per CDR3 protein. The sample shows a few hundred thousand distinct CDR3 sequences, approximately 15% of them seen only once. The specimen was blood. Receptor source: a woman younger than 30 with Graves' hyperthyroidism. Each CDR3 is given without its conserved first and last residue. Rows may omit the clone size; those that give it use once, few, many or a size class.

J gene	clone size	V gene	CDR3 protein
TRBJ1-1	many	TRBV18	ASSPLGQGALNTEAF
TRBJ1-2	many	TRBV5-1	ASSLGGTAGPMKDYGYT
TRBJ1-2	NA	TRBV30	AWVHRDRGLGYGYT
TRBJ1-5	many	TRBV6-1	ASRPSSRYQPQH
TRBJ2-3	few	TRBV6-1	ASRLAGDVDAQY
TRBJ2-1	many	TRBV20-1	SALGRERRNEQF
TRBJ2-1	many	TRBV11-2	ATTGERRDEQF
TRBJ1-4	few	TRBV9	ASSNPGPGDEKLF
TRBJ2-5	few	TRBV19	ASSRDRRTQY
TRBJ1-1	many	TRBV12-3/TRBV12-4	ASRLKGGLANTEAF
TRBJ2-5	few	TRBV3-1	ASSQDRLGWETQY
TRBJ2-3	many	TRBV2	ASSDVGAQDTQY
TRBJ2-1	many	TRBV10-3	AIRDRDTYNEQF
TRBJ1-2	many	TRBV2	ASSEYPRRGERGSDYGYT
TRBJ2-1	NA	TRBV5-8	ASSRGGVYNEQF
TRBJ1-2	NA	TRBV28	ASTTDPWGYT
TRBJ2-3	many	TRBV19	ASSIRGLAGFTDTQY
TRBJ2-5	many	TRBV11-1	ASSLASTSGGETQY
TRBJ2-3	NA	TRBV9	ASSGRLAGGLTDTQY
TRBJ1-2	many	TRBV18	ASSQTAGSDYGYT
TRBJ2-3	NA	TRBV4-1	ASSQPRGFSTDTQY
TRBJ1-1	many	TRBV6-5	ASSYSKSGRTEAF
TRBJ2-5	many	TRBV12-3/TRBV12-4	ASSLEQETQY
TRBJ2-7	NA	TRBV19	ASSMEGSYEQY
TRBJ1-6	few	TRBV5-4	ASTLQGAQSPLH
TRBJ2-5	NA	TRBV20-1	SARDPGGGRETQY
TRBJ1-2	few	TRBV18	ASSPEGVDGYT
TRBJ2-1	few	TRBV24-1	ATSDFRNSAYNEQF
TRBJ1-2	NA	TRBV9	ASSVGLTGSEGYT
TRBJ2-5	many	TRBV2	ASRTTATQETQY
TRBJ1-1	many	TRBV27	ASSLEPFYTEAF
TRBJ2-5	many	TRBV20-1	SARARGSQTQY
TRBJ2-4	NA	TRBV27	ASSFGVGLAKNIQY
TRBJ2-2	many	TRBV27	ASSLSRLAGAGELF
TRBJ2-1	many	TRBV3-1	ASSRTSGTYEQF
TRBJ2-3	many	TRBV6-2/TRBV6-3	ASRDGLAGFTDTQY
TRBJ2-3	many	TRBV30	AWEGGSTQY
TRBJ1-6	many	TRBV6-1	ASSEGTGGNSPLH
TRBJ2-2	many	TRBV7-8	ASSFREGANTGELF
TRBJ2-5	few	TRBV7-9	ASSWGGVQETQY
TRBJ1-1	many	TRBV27	ASSLIPGHLNTEAF
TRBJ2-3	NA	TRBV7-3	ASSSHGHLLTDTQY
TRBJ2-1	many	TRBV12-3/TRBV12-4	ASSPDSSGRGDEQF
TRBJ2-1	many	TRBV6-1	ASSEEAGGYNEQF
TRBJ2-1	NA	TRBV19	ASSILMGNEQF
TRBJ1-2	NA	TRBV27	ASSSRDRGYGHT
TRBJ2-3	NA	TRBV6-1	ASSPGQGVRGTDTQY
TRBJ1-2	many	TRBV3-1	ASSQEGTEPNYGYT
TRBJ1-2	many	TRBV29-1	SVDKLDGNYGYT
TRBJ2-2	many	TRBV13	ASSTSGSYTGELF